Included here is one T cell receptor beta chain sequence, with context. Its matching antigen is unknown. This record belongs to a study of shared clonotypes between healthy human individuals. Study overall: Each donor contributed plates that comprised three CD4 naive, three CD4 memory, two CD8 naive and one CD8 memory.

Notes on the study in general: Clonotype sharing across several donors was observed for roughly 5% of naive CD4 clonotypes. Clonotypes not shared had lower generation probabilities than those common to all four donors.

Only in-frame clones appear in the TCRdb table, and some are missing; sequencing was by immunoSEQ multiplex PCR. This sample has millions of clones, with about 95% found just once. The naive CD8 population came from CD45RO-negative cells selected for CCR7, without terminally differentiated effector memory CD45RA+ cells. V shed 4 bases and J shed 6 bases, with 21 bases lying between them. This CDR3 contains 16 residues. Germline lookup yields CDR1 SGHVS and CDR2 FNYEAQ. This TCR came from a man younger than 35 in good health. J is TRBJ1-2 and V is TRBV7-6; D gene uncertain. Material for sequencing was naive CD8+ T cells sorted from blood. CDR3 sequence: CASSSLEASYGDGYTF. The CDR3 DNA is TGTGCCAGCAGCTCACTGGAGGCCTCTTACGGGGATGGCTACACCTTC. The full variable domain, in which reference TRBV7-6 and TRBJ1-2 provide the parts outside the CDR3, is GAGVSQSPRYKVTKRGQDVALRCDPISGHVSLYWYRQALGQGPEFLTYFNYEAQQDKSGLPNDRFSAERPEGSISTLTIQRTEQRDSAMYRCASSSLEASYGDGYTFGSGTRLTVV.